A selection of T cell receptor beta chains follows, all from one sample in a study of Ad26.COV2.S vaccination and SARS-CoV-2 variants. TCRdb's table, derived via immunoSEQ multiplex PCR, lists solely in-frame clones and lacks some. Of roughly 400,000 clones in the sample, about 90% were seen once. The sequencing used peripheral blood, collected in a trial of Ad26.COV2.S vaccine versus placebo. The receptors stem from a person aged 18-65 years who received the Ad26.COV2.S COVID-19 vaccine or a placebo. The CDR3 runs from the conserved cysteine through the conserved F or W. A D gene is named only where the DNA matches it firmly. Rows may omit the clone size; those that give it use once, few, many or a size class.

CDR3nt: TGTGCCAGTAGTATAGTTAAGGGCCCCCTCGGCAATGAGCAGTTCTTC; CDR3aa: CASSIVKGPLGNEQFF; v_gene: TRBV19; j_gene: TRBJ2-1; d_gene: NA; abundance: NA
CDR3nt: TGTGCCTGGAGTGTAGAGACAGGAGGCAATCAGCCCCAGCATTTT; CDR3aa: CAWSVETGGNQPQHF; v_gene: TRBV30; j_gene: TRBJ1-5; d_gene: NA; abundance: NA
CDR3nt: TGTGCCAGCAGACAAAACTCCAATCAGCCCCAGCATTTT; CDR3aa: CASRQNSNQPQHF; v_gene: TRBV6-6; j_gene: TRBJ1-5; d_gene: NA; abundance: NA
CDR3nt: TGTGCCAGCAGCTCCCGGGGTAGCGGGGGACGGACCGGGGAGCTGTTTTTT; CDR3aa: CASSSRGSGGRTGELFF; v_gene: TRBV11-3; j_gene: TRBJ2-2; d_gene: TRBD2; abundance: NA
CDR3nt: TGCGCCAGCAGTCTGGACCTTACCGGGGAGCTGTTTTTT; CDR3aa: CASSLDLTGELFF; v_gene: TRBV10-1; j_gene: TRBJ2-2; d_gene: NA; abundance: NA
CDR3nt: TGTGCCAGCAGTTCATTCACCCCCCGCGACCCCTGCGAGCAGTACTTC; CDR3aa: CASSSFTPRDPCEQYF; v_gene: TRBV27; j_gene: TRBJ2-7; d_gene: NA; abundance: NA
CDR3nt: TGCGCCAGCAGCGTTCAGGGTTTGGCCACTGAAGCTTTCTTT; CDR3aa: CASSVQGLATEAFF; v_gene: TRBV5-1; j_gene: TRBJ1-1; d_gene: NA; abundance: NA
CDR3nt: TGTGCCAGTAGTTCGGGACAGGGGGTGAACCAGCCCCAGCATTTT; CDR3aa: CASSSGQGVNQPQHF; v_gene: TRBV19; j_gene: TRBJ1-5; d_gene: TRBD1; abundance: NA
CDR3nt: TGCGCCAGCAGCTTGGGTCCAACAGGGAATGGAAACACCATATATTTT; CDR3aa: CASSLGPTGNGNTIYF; v_gene: TRBV5-1; j_gene: TRBJ1-3; d_gene: NA; abundance: NA
CDR3nt: TGTGCCTGGAGTCGCGGGACGGCAAATGAAAAACTGTTTTTT; CDR3aa: CAWSRGTANEKLFF; v_gene: TRBV30; j_gene: TRBJ1-4; d_gene: NA; abundance: NA
CDR3nt: TGTGCCAGCAGTTCAGACCTGAGGATGAACACTGAAGCTTTCTTT; CDR3aa: CASSSDLRMNTEAFF; v_gene: TRBV27; j_gene: TRBJ1-1; d_gene: NA; abundance: once
CDR3nt: TGTGCCAGCAGCTTAGACCTTACAGGGGCCGGAAACACCATATATTTT; CDR3aa: CASSLDLTGAGNTIYF; v_gene: TRBV7-6; j_gene: TRBJ1-3; d_gene: TRBD1; abundance: NA
CDR3nt: TGCGCCAGCAGCCAAGAAAGGACAGGCACAGATACGCAGTATTTT; CDR3aa: CASSQERTGTDTQYF; v_gene: TRBV4-3; j_gene: TRBJ2-3; d_gene: NA; abundance: once
CDR3nt: TGTGCCAGCAGCTTGTCCCTCTCAGGCGCAGATACGCAGTATTTT; CDR3aa: CASSLSLSGADTQYF; v_gene: TRBV7-2; j_gene: TRBJ2-3; d_gene: NA; abundance: NA
CDR3nt: TGTGCCAGCAGTTACTCATGGACTGAAGCTTTCTTT; CDR3aa: CASSYSWTEAFF; v_gene: TRBV6-2/TRBV6-3; j_gene: TRBJ1-1; d_gene: NA; abundance: NA
CDR3nt: TGTGCCAGCAGCTTAGATAGCGGGGGGGCCTACGCCAAAAACATTCAGTACTTC; CDR3aa: CASSLDSGGAYAKNIQYF; v_gene: TRBV11-2; j_gene: TRBJ2-4; d_gene: TRBD2; abundance: NA
CDR3nt: TGTGCCAGCAGACCGGGACTCGCCACAGATACGCAGTATTTT; CDR3aa: CASRPGLATDTQYF; v_gene: TRBV28; j_gene: TRBJ2-3; d_gene: NA; abundance: once
CDR3nt: TGTGCCACCAGCAGAGATTCCCCTGTCGGCTACACCTTC; CDR3aa: CATSRDSPVGYTF; v_gene: TRBV15; j_gene: TRBJ1-2; d_gene: NA; abundance: once
CDR3nt: TGTGCCAGCAGCTTAAGACAGGGTGGGACCCAGTACTTC; CDR3aa: CASSLRQGGTQYF; v_gene: TRBV11-2; j_gene: TRBJ2-5; d_gene: TRBD1; abundance: NA
CDR3nt: TGTGCCAGCAGCCAAGATCTTTCGACTAGCGGGGGGGCCTACAATGAGCAGTTCTTC; CDR3aa: CASSQDLSTSGGAYNEQFF; v_gene: TRBV3-1/TRBV3-2; j_gene: TRBJ2-1; d_gene: TRBD2; abundance: NA
CDR3nt: TGTGCCAGCAGCCAATCCAGGGTTTATGGCTACACCTTC; CDR3aa: CASSQSRVYGYTF; v_gene: TRBV14; j_gene: TRBJ1-2; d_gene: NA; abundance: once
CDR3nt: TGTGCCAGCAGCGCTCAGGGGGCAAGGGAAAAACTGTTTTTT; CDR3aa: CASSAQGAREKLFF; v_gene: TRBV7-9; j_gene: TRBJ1-4; d_gene: TRBD1; abundance: NA
CDR3nt: TGTGCCAGCAGCATCTCGAGCGGGGGGGCGATGAATGAGCAGTTCTTC; CDR3aa: CASSISSGGAMNEQFF; v_gene: TRBV9; j_gene: TRBJ2-1; d_gene: TRBD2; abundance: NA
CDR3nt: TGTGCCAGCAGCTTATACTCGGTAGAGCAGTACTTC; CDR3aa: CASSLYSVEQYF; v_gene: TRBV7-9; j_gene: TRBJ2-7; d_gene: NA; abundance: NA
CDR3nt: TGCGCCAGCAGCTCGGCACGAGACAATTCACCCCTCCACTTT; CDR3aa: CASSSARDNSPLHF; v_gene: TRBV5-1; j_gene: TRBJ1-6; d_gene: NA; abundance: NA
CDR3nt: TGTGCCAGCAGTTTATATGGGGGCAGGGGGACTGAAGCTTTCTTT; CDR3aa: CASSLYGGRGTEAFF; v_gene: TRBV28; j_gene: TRBJ1-1; d_gene: TRBD1; abundance: NA
CDR3nt: TGTGCCAGCAGTTACTCGGGGACAGGGAGGGACTACGAGCAGTACTTC; CDR3aa: CASSYSGTGRDYEQYF; v_gene: TRBV6-5; j_gene: TRBJ2-7; d_gene: TRBD1; abundance: NA
CDR3nt: TGCAGCGTTGATCAACAGGGTCGCTACACCTTC; CDR3aa: CSVDQQGRYTF; v_gene: TRBV29-1; j_gene: TRBJ1-2; d_gene: NA; abundance: NA
CDR3nt: TGTGCCACCAGTGAAAGAGGGGACGGAGCTAACTATGGCTACACCTTC; CDR3aa: CATSERGDGANYGYTF; v_gene: TRBV24-1; j_gene: TRBJ1-2; d_gene: NA; abundance: NA
CDR3nt: TGTGCCAGCAGTTTAAATGCGGGGACGAACACTGAAGCTTTCTTT; CDR3aa: CASSLNAGTNTEAFF; v_gene: TRBV27; j_gene: TRBJ1-1; d_gene: NA; abundance: NA
CDR3nt: TGTGCCAGCAGCTTGGTAGGCGGGGGGGCAGTTTACGAGCAGTACTTC; CDR3aa: CASSLVGGGAVYEQYF; v_gene: TRBV5-4; j_gene: TRBJ2-7; d_gene: TRBD2; abundance: NA
CDR3nt: TGTGCCAGCAGTTACGAGCCAGGACAGACCCGCGAGCAGTACTTC; CDR3aa: CASSYEPGQTREQYF; v_gene: TRBV6-6; j_gene: TRBJ2-7; d_gene: NA; abundance: NA
CDR3nt: TGTGCCAGCAGCGACCAGACTAGCGGAAACACAGATACGCAGTATTTT; CDR3aa: CASSDQTSGNTDTQYF; v_gene: TRBV9; j_gene: TRBJ2-3; d_gene: TRBD2; abundance: NA
CDR3nt: TGTGCCTGGAGCGACCAAGAGACCCAGTACTTC; CDR3aa: CAWSDQETQYF; v_gene: TRBV30; j_gene: TRBJ2-5; d_gene: NA; abundance: NA
CDR3nt: TGCGCCAGCAGCCAAGGTTCTATAAGGGGGAGCTCCTATAATTCACCCCTCCACTTT; CDR3aa: CASSQGSIRGSSYNSPLHF; v_gene: TRBV4-1; j_gene: TRBJ1-6; d_gene: NA; abundance: NA
CDR3nt: TGCGCCAGCAGCCAAGGTAACAATGAGCAGTTCTTC; CDR3aa: CASSQGNNEQFF; v_gene: TRBV4-1; j_gene: TRBJ2-1; d_gene: NA; abundance: once
CDR3nt: TGTGCCAGCAGCTTAGATATCCCGGACAGGCCCCCGTACAATGAGCAGTTCTTC; CDR3aa: CASSLDIPDRPPYNEQFF; v_gene: TRBV7-2; j_gene: TRBJ2-1; d_gene: TRBD1; abundance: once